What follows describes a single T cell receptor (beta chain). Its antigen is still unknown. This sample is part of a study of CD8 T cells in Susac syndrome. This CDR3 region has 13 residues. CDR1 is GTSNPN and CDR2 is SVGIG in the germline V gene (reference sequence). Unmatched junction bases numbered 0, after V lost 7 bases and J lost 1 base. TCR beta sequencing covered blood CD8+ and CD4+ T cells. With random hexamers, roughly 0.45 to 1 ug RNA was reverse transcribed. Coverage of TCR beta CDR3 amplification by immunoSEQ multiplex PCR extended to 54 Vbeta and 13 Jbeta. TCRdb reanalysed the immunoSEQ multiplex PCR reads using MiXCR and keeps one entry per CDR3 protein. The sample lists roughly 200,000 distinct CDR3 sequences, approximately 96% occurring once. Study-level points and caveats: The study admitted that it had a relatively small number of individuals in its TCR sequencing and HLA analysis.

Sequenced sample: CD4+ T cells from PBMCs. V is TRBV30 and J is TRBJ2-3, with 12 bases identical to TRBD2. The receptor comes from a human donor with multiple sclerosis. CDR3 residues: CASSGGGTDTQYF. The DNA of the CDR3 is TGTGCCTCTAGCGGGGGGGGCACAGATACGCAGTATTTT.